The rows below give T cell receptor beta chains drawn from one sample of a study of T cell responses to AZD1222 COVID-19 vaccine. Profiled with immunoSEQ multiplex PCR; TCRdb holds only in-frame clones, not every one. The repertoire has about 97,000 clones, 85% to 90% of them found once; the top ten carry 5%. The sample in question was peripheral blood, obtained on day 0 of AZD1222 vaccination. The receptors were sampled from an adult in good health. Each CDR3 is given with its conserved first and last residue. Fields, in order: clone size, V gene, D gene, J gene, CDR3 protein, CDR3 DNA. The D gene is left open where the match is weak. Part of the rows lack a size; the others show once, few, many or a class for expanded clones.

>-|TRBV5-1|TRBD1|TRBJ2-7
CASSLEGQSYEQYF
TGCGCCAGCAGCTTGGAGGGACAGTCCTACGAGCAGTACTTC
>-|TRBV5-1|-|TRBJ2-7
CASSLAAGISYEQYF
TGCGCCAGCAGCTTGGCGGCGGGGATCTCCTACGAGCAGTACTTC
>once|TRBV6-1|TRBD1|TRBJ1-1
CASSDTGQGNTEAFF
TGTGCCAGCAGTGATACGGGACAGGGGAACACTGAAGCTTTCTTT
>-|TRBV2|TRBD2|TRBJ2-1
CASSDRAGVSREQFF
TGTGCCAGCAGTGACAGAGCGGGAGTGTCACGTGAGCAGTTCTTC
>-|TRBV5-1|-|TRBJ2-3
CASSLVQSTDTQYF
TGCGCCAGCAGCTTGGTTCAGAGCACAGATACGCAGTATTTT
>-|TRBV2|TRBD2|TRBJ2-7
CASSAGLAGAGEQYF
TGTGCCAGCAGTGCCGGACTAGCGGGAGCCGGCGAGCAGTACTTC
>-|TRBV7-8|-|TRBJ1-1
CASSPLGQPNTEAFF
TGTGCCAGCAGCCCCCTAGGACAGCCGAACACTGAAGCTTTCTTT
>few|TRBV7-9|TRBD1|TRBJ1-5
CASSSDREAKQPQHF
TGTGCCAGCAGCTCCGACAGGGAAGCGAAGCAGCCCCAGCATTTT
>-|TRBV3-1/TRBV3-2|TRBD1|TRBJ1-1
CASSQVGTANSEAFF
TGTGCCAGCAGCCAAGTTGGGACAGCTAATTCTGAAGCTTTCTTT
>-|TRBV2|-|TRBJ2-5
CASSEASGSGETQYF
TGTGCCAGCAGTGAAGCGTCCGGGAGTGGAGAGACCCAGTACTTC
>-|TRBV5-1|-|TRBJ1-2
CASSSTTNYGYTF
TGCGCCAGCAGCTCGACAACGAACTATGGCTACACCTTC